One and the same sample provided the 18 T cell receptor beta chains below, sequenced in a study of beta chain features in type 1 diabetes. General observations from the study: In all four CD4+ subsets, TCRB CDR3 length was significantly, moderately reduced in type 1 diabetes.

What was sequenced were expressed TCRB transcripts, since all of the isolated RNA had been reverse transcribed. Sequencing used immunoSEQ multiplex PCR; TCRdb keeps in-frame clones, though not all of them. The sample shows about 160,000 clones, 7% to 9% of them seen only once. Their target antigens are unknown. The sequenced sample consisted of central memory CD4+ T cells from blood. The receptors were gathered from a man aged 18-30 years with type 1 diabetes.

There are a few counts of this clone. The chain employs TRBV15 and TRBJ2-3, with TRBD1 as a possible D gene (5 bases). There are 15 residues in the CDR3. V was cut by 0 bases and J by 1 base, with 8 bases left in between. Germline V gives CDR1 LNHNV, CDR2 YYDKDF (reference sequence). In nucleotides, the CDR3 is TGTGCCACCAGCAGAGAAGGACACCGCACAGATACGCAGTATTTT. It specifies CATSREGHRTDTQYF.

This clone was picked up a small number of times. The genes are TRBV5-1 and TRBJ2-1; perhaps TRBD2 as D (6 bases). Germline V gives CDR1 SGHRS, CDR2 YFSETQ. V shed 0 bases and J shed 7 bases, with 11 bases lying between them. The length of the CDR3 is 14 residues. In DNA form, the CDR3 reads TGCGCCAGCAGCTTGGGGGGGGTAGAGAATGAGCAGTTCTTC. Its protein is CASSLGGVENEQFF.

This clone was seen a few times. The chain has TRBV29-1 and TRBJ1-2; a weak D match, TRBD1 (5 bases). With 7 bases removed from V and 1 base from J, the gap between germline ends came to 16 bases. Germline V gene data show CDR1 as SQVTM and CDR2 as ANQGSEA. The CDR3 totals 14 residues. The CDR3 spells CSAIGRGYNYGYTF. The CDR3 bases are TGCAGCGCCATTGGGAGGGGATATAACTATGGCTACACCTTC.

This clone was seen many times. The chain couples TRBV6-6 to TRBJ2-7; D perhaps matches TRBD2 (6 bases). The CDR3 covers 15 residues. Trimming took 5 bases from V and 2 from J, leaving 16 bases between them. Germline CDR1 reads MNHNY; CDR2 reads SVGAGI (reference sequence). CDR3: CASSNGLSGTYEQYF. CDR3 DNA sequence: TGTGCCAGCAGTAACGGACTAAGTGGGACCTACGAGCAGTACTTC.

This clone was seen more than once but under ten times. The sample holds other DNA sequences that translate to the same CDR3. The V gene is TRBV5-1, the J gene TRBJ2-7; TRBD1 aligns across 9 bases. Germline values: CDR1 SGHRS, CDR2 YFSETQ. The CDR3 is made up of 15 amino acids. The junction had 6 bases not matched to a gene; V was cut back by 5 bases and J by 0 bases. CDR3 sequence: CASSFGQGSSYEQYF. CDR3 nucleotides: TGCGCCAGCAGTTTTGGACAGGGGAGCTCCTACGAGCAGTACTTC.

In nucleotides, the CDR3 is TGTGCCAGCAGCTTAGCTTCGGGGCAGGGGAATTACAATGAGCAGTTCTTC. It yields the protein CASSLASGQGNYNEQFF. The V and J genes are TRBV7-2 and TRBJ2-1; D possibly corresponds to TRBD1 (6 bases). Looked up from germline, CDR1 is SGHTA and CDR2 is FQGNSA. Trimming took 0 bases from V and 4 from J, leaving 16 bases between them. The length of the CDR3 is 17 residues.

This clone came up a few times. The CDR3 sequence: CASSLWGAGELFF. The CDR3 DNA reads as TGTGCCAGCAGTTTGTGGGGGGCCGGGGAGCTGTTTTTT. This chain links TRBV27 with TRBJ2-2; D is perhaps TRBD2 (6 bases). V lost 3 bases and J lost 6, with 8 bases in between. CDR1 is MNHEY, CDR2 SMNVEV, per germline (reference sequence). The CDR3 is 13 residues long.

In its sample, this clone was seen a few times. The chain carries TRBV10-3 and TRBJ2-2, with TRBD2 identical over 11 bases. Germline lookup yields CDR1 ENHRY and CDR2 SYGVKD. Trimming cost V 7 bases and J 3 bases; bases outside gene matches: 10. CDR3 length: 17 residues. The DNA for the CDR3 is TGTGCCATCAATACTAGCGGGGGCTCGCGGGACACCGGGGAGCTGTTTTTT. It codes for CAINTSGGSRDTGELFF.

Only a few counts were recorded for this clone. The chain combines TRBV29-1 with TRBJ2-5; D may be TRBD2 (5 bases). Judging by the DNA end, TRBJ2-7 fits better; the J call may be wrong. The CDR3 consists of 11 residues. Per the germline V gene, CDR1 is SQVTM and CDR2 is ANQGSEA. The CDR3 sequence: CSVGSGYEQYF. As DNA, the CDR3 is TGCAGCGTTGGGTCGGGGTACGAGCAGTACTTC.

CDR3 coding DNA: TGTGCCAGCAGCCACGACAGGAGCTCCTACAATGAGCAGTTCTTC. It specifies CASSHDRSSYNEQFF. This chain joins TRBV27 and TRBJ2-1, with D tentatively TRBD1 (6 bases). The CDR3 is 15 amino acids. Trimming pared 6 bases from V and 0 bases from J, leaving 12 bases between. Looked up from germline, CDR1 is MNHEY and CDR2 is SMNVEV (reference sequence).

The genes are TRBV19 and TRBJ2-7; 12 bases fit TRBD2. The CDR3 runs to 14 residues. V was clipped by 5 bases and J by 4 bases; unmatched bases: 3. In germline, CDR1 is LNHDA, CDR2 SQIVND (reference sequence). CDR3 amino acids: CASSGLAGNYEQYF. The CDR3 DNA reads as TGTGCCAGTAGTGGACTAGCGGGAAATTACGAGCAGTACTTC.

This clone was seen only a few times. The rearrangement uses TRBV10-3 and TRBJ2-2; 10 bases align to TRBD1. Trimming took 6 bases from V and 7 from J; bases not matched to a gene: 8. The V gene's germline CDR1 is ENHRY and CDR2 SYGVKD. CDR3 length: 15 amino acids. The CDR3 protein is CAIRGGTGAIGELFF. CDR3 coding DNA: TGTGCCATCAGGGGCGGGACAGGGGCAATCGGGGAGCTGTTTTTT.

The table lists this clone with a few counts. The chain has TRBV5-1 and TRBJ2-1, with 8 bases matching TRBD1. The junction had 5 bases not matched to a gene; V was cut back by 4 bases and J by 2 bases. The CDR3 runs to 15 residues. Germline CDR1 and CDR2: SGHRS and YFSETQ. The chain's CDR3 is CASSAGQGTYNEQFF. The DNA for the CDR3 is TGCGCCAGCAGCGCCGGACAGGGAACCTACAATGAGCAGTTCTTC.

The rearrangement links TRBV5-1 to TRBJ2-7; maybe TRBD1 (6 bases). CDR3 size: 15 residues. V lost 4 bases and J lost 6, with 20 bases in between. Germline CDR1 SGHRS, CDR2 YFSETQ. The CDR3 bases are TGCGCCAGCAGCGAGCGACAGGTCCGGGCCGCCGAGCAGTACTTC. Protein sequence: CASSERQVRAAEQYF.

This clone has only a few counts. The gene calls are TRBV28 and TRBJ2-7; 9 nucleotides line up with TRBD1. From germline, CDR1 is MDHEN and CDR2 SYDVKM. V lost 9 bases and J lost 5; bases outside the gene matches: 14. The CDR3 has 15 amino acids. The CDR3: CARSRAGTGTHEQYF. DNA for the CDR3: TGTGCCAGGTCACGAGCCGGGACAGGGACCCACGAGCAGTACTTC. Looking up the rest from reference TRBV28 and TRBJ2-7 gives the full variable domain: DVKVTQSSRYLVKRTGEKVFLECVQDMDHENMFWYRQDPGLGLRLIYFSYDVKMKEKGDIPEGYSVSREKKERFSLILESASTNQTSMYLCARSRAGTGTHEQYFGPGTRLTVT.

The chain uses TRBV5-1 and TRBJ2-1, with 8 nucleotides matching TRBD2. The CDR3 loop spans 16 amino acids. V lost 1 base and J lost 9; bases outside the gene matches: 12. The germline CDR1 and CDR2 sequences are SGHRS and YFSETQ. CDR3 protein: CASSLLGTSTFFEQFF. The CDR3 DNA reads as TGCGCCAGCAGCTTGCTAGGGACTAGTACCTTCTTTGAGCAGTTCTTC.

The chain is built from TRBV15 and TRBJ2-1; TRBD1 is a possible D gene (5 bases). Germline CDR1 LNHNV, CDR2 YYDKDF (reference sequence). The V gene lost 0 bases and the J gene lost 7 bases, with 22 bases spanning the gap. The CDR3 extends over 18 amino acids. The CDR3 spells CATSRDLAGSVSRNEQFF. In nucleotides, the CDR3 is TGTGCCACCAGCAGAGATTTGGCAGGGTCGGTTTCTCGGAATGAGCAGTTCTTC. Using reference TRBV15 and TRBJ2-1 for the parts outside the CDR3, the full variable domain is DAMVIQNPRYQVTQFGKPVTLSCSQTLNHNVMYWYQQKSSQAPKLLFHYYDKDFNNEADTPDNFQSRRPNTSFCFLDIRSPGLGDTAMYLCATSRDLAGSVSRNEQFFGPGTRLTVL.

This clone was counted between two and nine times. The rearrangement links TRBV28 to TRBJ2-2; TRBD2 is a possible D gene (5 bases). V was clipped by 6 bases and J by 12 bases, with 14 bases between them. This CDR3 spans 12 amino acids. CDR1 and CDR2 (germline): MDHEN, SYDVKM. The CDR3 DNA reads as TGTGCCAGCAGGGGAACTAGTATGAAGCTGTTTTTT. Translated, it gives CASRGTSMKLFF.